A selection of T cell receptor beta chains follows, all from one sample in a study of blood T cell repertoires in COVID-19. Data came from immunoSEQ multiplex PCR; TCRdb stores just in-frame clones and leaves some out. Altogether approximately 210,000 clones are present, 80% to 90% being singletons, with the ten largest covering roughly 15%. The specimen was PBMCs or T cells enriched from blood (not recorded which). The receptors shown here come from a woman between 45 and 65 years old with acute COVID-19. CDR3s include the opening cysteine and the closing phenylalanine or tryptophan. The D gene is left open where the match is weak. A clone size is listed for some rows: how often the clone was seen (once, few, many), or a class if it is expanded.

size	D	length	V	J	CDR3	DNA
-	-	12	TRBV5-6	TRBJ1-5	CASRTGNQPQHF	TGTGCCAGCAGGACGGGGAATCAGCCCCAGCATTTT
-	-	15	TRBV28	TRBJ1-2	CASSPSAGTRYGYTF	TGTGCCAGCAGCCCGTCCGCAGGAACTCGCTATGGCTACACCTTC
once	-	18	TRBV4-3	TRBJ2-7	CASSQERPIGSFNYEQYF	TGCGCCAGCAGCCAAGAGAGGCCGATTGGCTCCTTTAACTACGAGCAGTACTTC
once	TRBD2	16	TRBV5-4	TRBJ2-1	CASSRGAGGSYNEQFF	TGTGCCAGCAGCCGGGGGGCGGGAGGCTCCTACAATGAGCAGTTCTTC
few	-	11	TRBV2	TRBJ2-7	CASTTGYEQYF	TGTGCCAGCACGACCGGGTACGAGCAGTACTTC
-	-	15	TRBV7-9	TRBJ2-7	CASSFGQPTTYEQYF	TGTGCCAGCAGCTTCGGACAGCCAACTACCTACGAGCAGTACTTC
-	TRBD2	16	TRBV27	TRBJ2-1	CASSPGLAGGPVEQFF	TGTGCCAGCAGCCCGGGACTAGCGGGAGGGCCAGTTGAGCAGTTCTTC
-	-	12	TRBV21-1	TRBJ1-2	CVSTGGRYGYTF	TGTGTCTCAACGGGGGGCAGATATGGCTACACCTTC
once	-	16	TRBV4-1	TRBJ1-6	CASSQVLTVYNSPLHF	TGCGCCAGCAGCCAAGTCCTGACAGTGTATAATTCACCCCTCCACTTT
-	-	15	TRBV28	TRBJ2-2	CASSLSRDATGELFF	TGTGCCAGCAGTTTGTCGCGGGATGCCACCGGGGAGCTGTTTTTT
-	TRBD1	14	TRBV27	TRBJ1-1	CASSLRTGGTEAFF	TGTGCCAGCAGTTTAAGGACAGGGGGGACTGAAGCTTTCTTT
few	-	13	TRBV27	TRBJ1-1	CASSLMGLGEAFF	TGTGCCAGCAGTTTAATGGGGCTGGGAGAAGCTTTCTTT
-	TRBD2	16	TRBV7-2	TRBJ2-3	CASSLHGTSGTDTQYF	TGTGCCAGCAGCCTCCACGGGACTAGCGGGACAGATACGCAGTATTTT
-	TRBD2	16	TRBV4-2	TRBJ2-7	CASSQGSLAGAYEQYF	TGTGCCAGCAGCCAAGGGTCACTAGCGGGAGCGTACGAGCAGTACTTC
-	-	15	TRBV5-4	TRBJ2-2	CASSLLHRDAGELFF	TGTGCCAGCAGCTTGTTACACAGGGACGCCGGGGAGCTGTTTTTT
-	TRBD1	14	TRBV2	TRBJ1-2	CASSLDRGLDGYTF	TGTGCCAGCAGTTTGGACAGGGGGCTTGATGGCTACACCTTC
once	-	16	TRBV27	TRBJ2-1	CASSLSQLSFGHSVFF	TGTGCCAGCAGTTTGTCACAGCTCTCGTTCGGCCACAGTGTGTTCTTC
-	-	15	TRBV30	TRBJ1-2	CAWSAAAGWAYGYTF	TGTGCCTGGAGTGCCGCCGCAGGGTGGGCCTATGGCTACACCTTC
-	-	13	TRBV6-4	TRBJ2-3	CASSEGVPDTQYF	TGTGCCAGCAGTGAAGGGGTCCCAGATACGCAGTATTTT
few	TRBD1	14	TRBV27	TRBJ1-2	CASSLRQGGNGYTF	TGTGCCAGCAGTTTAAGACAGGGAGGAAATGGCTACACCTTC
few	TRBD1	15	TRBV7-9	TRBJ1-2	CASSPRDRGDYGYTF	TGTGCCAGCAGCCCAAGGGACAGGGGTGACTATGGCTACACCTTC
once	TRBD1	14	TRBV3-1/TRBV3-2	TRBJ2-1	CASSQRDRGNEQFF	TGTGCCAGCAGCCAAAGGGACAGGGGGAATGAGCAGTTCTTC
-	-	16	TRBV28	TRBJ1-5	CASSFWGRSDNQPQHF	TGTGCCAGCAGTTTCTGGGGCAGATCGGACAATCAGCCCCAGCATTTT
-	TRBD2	18	TRBV4-1	TRBJ2-3	CASSQDGSGAGGTDTQYF	TGCGCCAGCAGCCAAGATGGATCGGGGGCGGGAGGGACAGATACGCAGTATTTT
-	-	16	TRBV18	TRBJ1-6	CASSPPGDSYNSPLHF	TGTGCCAGCTCACCACCAGGGGACTCCTATAATTCACCCCTCCACTTT
-	-	16	TRBV4-2	TRBJ2-1	CASSQDGLPSYNEQFF	TGTGCCAGCAGCCAAGATGGACTGCCCTCCTACAATGAGCAGTTCTTC
-	TRBD2	14	TRBV19	TRBJ2-1	CASSFSGSYNEQFF	TGTGCCAGTAGTTTTAGCGGGAGCTACAATGAGCAGTTCTTC
-	TRBD1	18	TRBV5-1	TRBJ2-7	CASSSKQGLPPLSYEQYF	TGCGCCAGCAGCTCCAAACAGGGGCTGCCCCCTCTCTCCTACGAGCAGTACTTC
-	TRBD2	15	TRBV7-9	TRBJ2-7	CASSYGTSGSGWQYF	TGTGCCAGCAGCTACGGGACTAGCGGGAGCGGGTGGCAGTACTTC
-	TRBD1	15	TRBV25-1	TRBJ1-4	CASSGGQGLAEKLFF	TGTGCCAGCAGTGGCGGACAGGGTCTGGCTGAAAAACTGTTTTTT
-	TRBD1	14	TRBV5-1	TRBJ1-1	CASRDRGTNTEAFF	TGCGCCAGTCGGGACAGAGGGACGAACACTGAAGCTTTCTTT